This T cell receptor (beta chain) was documented in a study of cytomegalovirus exposure and HLA in healthy donors. Findings and limits, study-wide: Roughly uniform depth of sequencing across donors was assumed in presence/absence analyses. A prior analysis recorded that most TCR beta V segments were productive about 87% or about 30% of the time.

Points on this clone: Antigen specificity is unknown.

With V trimmed by 8 bases and J by 6 bases, 11 bases remained unmatched. Germline V CDR1 and CDR2: LGHNA, YNFKEQ. This CDR3 is 17 amino acids long. Primers: 60 Vbeta forward and 13 Jbeta reverse. Profiling relied on immunoSEQ multiplex PCR, and the TCRdb table lists in-frame clones only, not all of them. The sample carries 120,000 to 150,000 clones, about 82% recorded once. The clonotype was recovered from a woman in her 40s in good health and CMV-seropositive. Sequenced: PBMCs. The rearrangement joins TRBV4-2 to TRBJ2-3; 16 bases map to TRBD2. Written as DNA, the CDR3 is TGTGCCAGCGGATCTTTGGGACTAGCGGGGGGGTGGGATACGCAGTATTTT. Translating gives CASGSLGLAGGWDTQYF.